This is a list of T cell receptor beta chains from one sample in a study of shared clonotypes between healthy human individuals. Repertoires were generated with immunoSEQ multiplex PCR, while TCRdb's copy carries only in-frame clones and drops some. This sample has about 2.2 million clones; roughly 93% occur once, and the top ten carry about 1.7%. Sequencing was carried out using naive CD8+ T cells from PBMCs. These receptors all come from a man younger than 35 in good health. Some clones in this sample may be carry-over from other donors' samples. The CDR3 runs from the conserved cysteine through the conserved F or W. Fields, in order: D gene, clone size, V gene, J gene, CDR3 DNA, CDR3 protein. A D gene is named only where the DNA matches it firmly. Size is stated for part of the rows, as once, few or many counts, or as a class when the clone is expanded.

TRBD2,-,TRBV27,TRBJ2-1,TGTGCCAGCAGTTTACTAGCGGGCAATGAGCAGTTCTTC,CASSLLAGNEQFF
-,-,TRBV27,TRBJ2-3,TGTGCCAGCAGTTTCGGCGCGGCAGGGGGGACAGATACGCAGTATTTT,CASSFGAAGGTDTQYF
-,-,TRBV7-7,TRBJ2-2,TGTGCCAGCAGCTTAGGTCCTAGCCTAAGCAGGGGAGAGAACACCGGGGAGCTGTTTTTT,CASSLGPSLSRGENTGELFF
-,-,TRBV29-1,TRBJ2-1,TGCAGCGTTGAGCTCGGGGTCCTGGTTTCCTACAATGAGCAGTTCTTC,CSVELGVLVSYNEQFF
-,-,TRBV6-1,TRBJ2-6,TGTGCCAGCAGCATTACGTCTGGGGCCAACGTCCTGACTTTC,CASSITSGANVLTF
TRBD1,once,TRBV19,TRBJ2-7,TGTGCCAGTAGTATACGGACAGGGGAGCTCGAGCAGTACTTC,CASSIRTGELEQYF
TRBD1,-,TRBV5-1,TRBJ1-2,TGCGCCAGCAGCTTGGCCAGGGGGTCTGACGGCTACACCTTC,CASSLARGSDGYTF
-,once,TRBV10-3,TRBJ2-5,TGTGCCAGCACCCCGGGGTTGCAAGAGACCCAGTACTTC,CASTPGLQETQYF
TRBD2,-,TRBV7-9,TRBJ2-1,TGTGCCAGCAGCTCTGGACTAGCGGGGAGAACCTACAATGAGCAGTTCTTC,CASSSGLAGRTYNEQFF
-,-,TRBV27,TRBJ2-7,TGTGCCAGCAGCCACTTCGGGGGAGTTAACGCCTACGAGCAGTACTTC,CASSHFGGVNAYEQYF
-,-,TRBV28,TRBJ2-3,TGTGCCAGCAGGCCTACAGGATGGAAATGGACAGATACGCAGTATTTT,CASRPTGWKWTDTQYF
-,-,TRBV28,TRBJ2-3,TGTGCCAGCAGTTTTAAAATTGGCGGGGGCCCAAGCACAGATACGCAGTATTTT,CASSFKIGGGPSTDTQYF
TRBD2,-,TRBV14,TRBJ2-7,TGTGCCAACAGCCAAGGAAGCGGGAGGGGGGGCTACGAGCAGTACTTC,CANSQGSGRGGYEQYF
-,-,TRBV27,TRBJ1-1,TGTGCCAGCAGTTTAGCAGGCCACGGCACTGAAGCTTTCTTT,CASSLAGHGTEAFF
TRBD1,-,TRBV29-1,TRBJ1-1,TGCAGCGCAAAACAGGGGGTGGTCACTGAAGCTTTCTTT,CSAKQGVVTEAFF
TRBD1,-,TRBV7-9,TRBJ1-1,TGTGCCAGCAGCTTCTCGGACAGGGGGTTGCCTGAAGCTTTCTTT,CASSFSDRGLPEAFF